One and the same sample provided the 21 T cell receptor beta chains below, sequenced in a study of T cell repertoires in cytomegalovirus infection. TCRdb recomputed calls from the reads with MiXCR, one row per CDR3 protein. This sample yields approximately 150,000 distinct CDR3 sequences, of which approximately 17% are seen a single time; roughly a sixth belongs to the top ten. Sequences were obtained from CD8+ T cells from PBMCs. These receptors originate from a human donor in good health (CMV status not recorded). Some clones in this sample may be carry-over from other donors' samples.

Ten or more counts support this clonotype. The gene calls are TRBV20-1 and TRBJ2-1; the match to TRBD1 covers 7 bases. J gave up 4 bases and V 4 bases, and 4 bases lay outside the gene matches. Germline loops: CDR1 DFQATT, CDR2 SNEGSKA (reference sequence). The CDR3 spans 13 residues. The CDR3 DNA reads TGCAGTGCTAAGGACAGGCGATACAATGAGCAGTTCTTC. Encoded protein: CSAKDRRYNEQFF.

This clonotype was seen a handful of times. The chain joins TRBV14 to TRBJ2-1; 9 bases map to TRBD1. J gave up 9 bases and V 0 bases, and 15 bases lay outside the gene matches. This CDR3 has 18 amino acids. The V gene's germline CDR1 is SGHDN and CDR2 FVKESK. The CDR3 here is CASSQEALFRDRGSEQFF. The CDR3 nucleotides read TGTGCCAGCAGCCAAGAGGCGCTTTTCCGAGACAGGGGGTCTGAGCAGTTCTTC. Drawing the rest from reference TRBV14 and TRBJ2-1, the complete variable domain is EAGVTQFPSHSVIEKGQTVTLRCDPISGHDNLYWYRRVMGKEIKFLLHFVKESKQDESGMPNNRFLAERTGGTYSTLKVQPAELEDSGVYFCASSQEALFRDRGSEQFFGPGTRLTVL.

The gene calls are TRBV7-2 and TRBJ2-7; D might be TRBD2 (5 bases). The germline V gene encodes CDR1 SGHTA and CDR2 FQGNSA. Deletions cut 5 bases from V and 2 bases from J, with 13 bases between. This CDR3 contains 14 residues. The CDR3 is CASSPRENPYEQYF. CDR3 DNA sequence: TGTGCCAGCAGCCCCCGGGAAAACCCCTACGAGCAGTACTTC.

The chain carries TRBV20-1 and TRBJ2-3; 7 bases agree with TRBD2. J was trimmed by 5 bases and V by 6 bases; bases with no gene match: 11. The CDR3 has 14 residues. Germline V gene data show CDR1 as DFQATT and CDR2 as SNEGSKA (reference sequence). DNA for the CDR3: TGCAGTGCGGTCGGAGCGGGGTGGGAAGATACGCAGTATTTT. This translates into CSAVGAGWEDTQYF.

V and J are TRBV7-2 and TRBJ2-1, with D perhaps matching TRBD1 (5 bases). Germline V CDR1 and CDR2: SGHTA, FQGNSA. The CDR3 consists of 14 residues. V shed 5 bases and J shed 6 bases, with 14 bases lying between them. The CDR3 DNA sequence: TGTGCCAGCAGCATACGGACAAAGTTCAATGAGCAGTTCTTC. Translating gives CASSIRTKFNEQFF. Supplemented by reference TRBV7-2 and TRBJ2-1, the full variable domain reads GAGVSQSPSNKVTEKGKDVELRCDPISGHTALYWYRQSLGQGLEFLIYFQGNSAPDKSGLPSDRFSAERTGGSVSTLTIQRTQQEDSAVYLCASSIRTKFNEQFFGPGTRLTVL.

The table lists this clonotype with many counts. In DNA, the CDR3 is TGTGCCAGCAGCCGGACACAGGGGAGGGGGTACACTGAAGCTTTCTTT. Translation: CASSRTQGRGYTEAFF. This rearrangement joins TRBV7-8 to TRBJ1-1, with 7 nucleotides matching TRBD1. Germline CDR1 SGHVS, CDR2 FQNEAQ. After removal of 5 bases from V and 3 bases from J, the junction contained 12 bases not matched to a gene. This CDR3 spans 16 amino acids. Combining the CDR3 with reference TRBV7-8 and TRBJ1-1 gives the whole variable domain GAGVSQSPRYKVAKRGQDVALRCDPISGHVSLFWYQQALGQGPEFLTYFQNEAQLDKSGLPSDRFFAERPEGSVSTLKIQRTQQEDSAVYLCASSRTQGRGYTEAFFGQGTRLTVV.

Only a few counts were recorded for this clonotype. V gene TRBV7-8 combines with J gene TRBJ2-2, with TRBD2 identical over 12 bases. The length of the CDR3 is 14 residues. Losses at the gene ends were 5 bases for V and 9 bases for J; bases not matched to a gene: 4. Germline CDR1 and CDR2: SGHVS and FQNEAQ. CDR3 in DNA: TGTGCCAGCAGCCCAAGGACTAGCGGGAGGGAGCTGTTTTTT. Amino acids: CASSPRTSGRELFF. The full variable domain, completed using reference TRBV7-8 and TRBJ2-2, is GAGVSQSPRYKVAKRGQDVALRCDPISGHVSLFWYQQALGQGPEFLTYFQNEAQLDKSGLPSDRFFAERPEGSVSTLKIQRTQQEDSAVYLCASSPRTSGRELFFGEGSRLTVL.

This clonotype has only a few counts. This chain joins TRBV2 and TRBJ1-5, with a weak D call TRBD1 (5 bases). This CDR3 is built from 15 residues. Germline V gives CDR1 SNHLY, CDR2 FYNNEI. V was pared by 2 bases and J by 2 bases, with 10 bases between. This CDR3 reads CASSERARGNQPQHF. The CDR3 bases are TGTGCCAGCAGTGAACGGGCCAGGGGCAATCAGCCCCAGCATTTT.

The V call is TRBV6-2 or TRBV6-3, the J call TRBJ1-1; D not certain. Germline values: CDR1 MNHEY, CDR2 SVGEGT. Trimming removed 2 bases from V and 5 bases from J, with 9 bases in between. The CDR3 has 13 residues. DNA of the CDR3: TGTGCCAGCAGTTACCAGGATTTGACTGAAGCTTTCTTT. Translation gives CASSYQDLTEAFF.

This clonotype has only a few counts. The chain has TRBV27 and TRBJ2-2, with a possible D match to TRBD2 (6 bases). Germline V gene lookup returns CDR1 MNHEY and CDR2 SMNVEV (reference sequence). Trimming shortened V by 8 bases and J by 5 bases, and 12 bases separated the two germline ends. The CDR3 is 13 amino acids. CDR3 amino acids: CASAPAGTGELFF. The CDR3 DNA follows: TGTGCCAGCGCCCCGGCGGGGACCGGGGAGCTGTTTTTT.

Ten or more counts support this clonotype. The J gene is TRBJ1-1, the V gene TRBV7-9; D not resolved. The length of the CDR3 is 15 residues. Between the trimmed V and J ends, which lost 8 bases and 6 bases, there was a span of 22 bases. CDR1 is SEHNR and CDR2 is FQNEAQ in the germline V gene (reference sequence). The CDR3 coding sequence is TGTGCCAGCTCCCTTTCGGAACGATCACGGGCTGAAGCTTTCTTT. Its translation is CASSLSERSRAEAFF.

J is TRBJ1-4 and V is TRBV7-9; D gene unclear. Germline CDR1 reads SEHNR; CDR2 reads FQNEAQ (reference sequence). This CDR3 region has 15 residues. V was shortened by 5 bases and J by 0 bases, with 10 bases between the two germline ends. The DNA for the CDR3 is TGTGCCAGCAGCCCTAAGTTGGCAACTAATGAAAAACTGTTTTTT. It specifies CASSPKLATNEKLFF.

The chain is built from TRBV7-2 and TRBJ1-2; D uncertain. Germline values: CDR1 SGHTA, CDR2 FQGNSA. Trimming cost V 2 bases and J 6 bases, with 10 bases left between them. The CDR3 extends over 13 amino acids. The CDR3 DNA reads as TGTGCCAGCAGCTTAAGGTGGCAGGATGGCTACACCTTC. This sequence encodes CASSLRWQDGYTF.

The chain uses TRBV7-8 and TRBJ2-1; D not resolved. The CDR3 is made up of 17 amino acids. The V gene lost 2 bases and the J gene lost 0 bases, with 14 bases spanning the gap. Germline assignment: CDR1 SGHVS and CDR2 FQNEAQ. CDR3 in DNA: TGTGCCAGCAGCTTATGGCCCCAGCAAAGCTCCTACAATGAGCAGTTCTTC. Amino acids: CASSLWPQQSSYNEQFF. The whole variable domain, remainder taken from reference TRBV7-8 and TRBJ2-1, is GAGVSQSPRYKVAKRGQDVALRCDPISGHVSLFWYQQALGQGPEFLTYFQNEAQLDKSGLPSDRFFAERPEGSVSTLKIQRTQQEDSAVYLCASSLWPQQSSYNEQFFGPGTRLTVL.

Many counts were recorded for this clonotype. The chain has TRBV7-2 and TRBJ2-1; D gene ambiguous. Trimming shortened V by 2 bases and J by 5 bases, and 10 bases separated the two germline ends. Germline assignment: CDR1 SGHTA and CDR2 FQGNSA. The CDR3 is made up of 14 amino acids. The CDR3 sequence is CASSLKWVNNEQFF. DNA of the CDR3: TGTGCCAGCAGCTTAAAGTGGGTTAACAATGAGCAGTTCTTC.

The chain carries TRBV28 and TRBJ2-7; D remains unclear. V lost 3 bases and J 5 bases, leaving 11 bases between the germline ends. The CDR3 totals 13 residues. CDR1 MDHEN and CDR2 SYDVKM come from the germline V gene. The chain's CDR3 is CASSFIRAHEQYF. Here the CDR3 DNA reads TGTGCCAGCAGTTTTATAAGGGCCCACGAGCAGTACTTC.

The genes are TRBV7-6 and TRBJ1-2, with a tentative D call TRBD1 (5 bases). V gave up 6 bases and J gave up 6 bases, with 17 bases separating them. The CDR3 length is 14 residues. CDR1 SGHVS and CDR2 FNYEAQ come from the germline V gene. For the CDR3, the DNA is TGTGCCAGCAGTCCTATGGGGGGAAGCGATGGCTACACCTTC. Translating gives CASSPMGGSDGYTF.

This chain links TRBV5-1 with TRBJ2-5, with 8 nucleotides matching TRBD2. Trimming at V came to 5 bases and at J to 5 bases, leaving 8 bases not matched to a gene. This CDR3 has 14 residues. CDR1 and CDR2 from the germline V gene are SGHRS and YFSETQ. The CDR3 sequence is CASSPGGTHETQYF. The CDR3 bases are TGCGCCAGCAGTCCGGGGGGGACGCACGAGACCCAGTACTTC.

The CDR3 spells CASSLVENTEAFF. The CDR3 DNA follows: TGTGCCAGCAGCTTAGTCGAAAACACTGAAGCTTTCTTT. The chain links TRBV7-6 to TRBJ1-1; the D is unclear. Trimming took off 1 base at V and 2 bases at J, with 5 bases between the two ends. Germline V CDR1 and CDR2: SGHVS, FNYEAQ. The CDR3 is 13 residues long. Supplemented by reference TRBV7-6 and TRBJ1-1, the full variable domain reads GAGVSQSPRYKVTKRGQDVALRCDPISGHVSLYWYRQALGQGPEFLTYFNYEAQQDKSGLPNDRFSAERPEGSISTLTIQRTEQRDSAMYRCASSLVENTEAFFGQGTRLTVV.

V is TRBV7-6 and J is TRBJ2-3, with D possibly TRBD2 on 5 matching bases. Germline loops: CDR1 SGHVS, CDR2 FNYEAQ. V lost 5 bases to trimming and J lost 4 bases, with 19 bases between them. This CDR3 is 16 amino acids long. CDR3 amino acids: CASSLVNGGSSDTQYF. The CDR3, as DNA: TGTGCCAGCAGCCTGGTTAACGGTGGGAGTTCAGATACGCAGTATTTT.

This clonotype was detected only a few times. This rearrangement joins TRBV5-4 to TRBJ1-3; TRBD1 matches at 8 bases. J was trimmed by 1 base and V by 2 bases; bases with no gene match: 5. This CDR3 region has 16 residues. Germline lookup yields CDR1 SGHNT and CDR2 YYREEE (reference sequence). The CDR3 loop is CASSFPGGDSGNTIYF. The CDR3 nucleotides read TGTGCCAGCAGCTTTCCAGGGGGCGATTCTGGAAACACCATATATTTT.